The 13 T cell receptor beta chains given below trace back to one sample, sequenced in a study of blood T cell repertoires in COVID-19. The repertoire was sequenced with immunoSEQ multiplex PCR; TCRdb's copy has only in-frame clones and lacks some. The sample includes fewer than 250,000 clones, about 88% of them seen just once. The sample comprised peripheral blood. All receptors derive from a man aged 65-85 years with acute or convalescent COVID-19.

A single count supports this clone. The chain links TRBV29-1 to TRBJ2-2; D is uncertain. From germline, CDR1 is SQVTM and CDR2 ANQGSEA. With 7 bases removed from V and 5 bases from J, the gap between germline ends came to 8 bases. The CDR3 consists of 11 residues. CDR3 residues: CSARYTGELFF. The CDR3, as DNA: TGCAGCGCACGGTATACCGGGGAGCTGTTTTTT.

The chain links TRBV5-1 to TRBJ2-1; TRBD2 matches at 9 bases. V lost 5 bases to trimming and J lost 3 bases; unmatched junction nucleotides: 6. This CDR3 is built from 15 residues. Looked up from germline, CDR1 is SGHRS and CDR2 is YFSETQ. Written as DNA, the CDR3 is TGCGCCAGCAGACGGACTAGCGTTAACTACAATGAGCAGTTCTTC. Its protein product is CASRRTSVNYNEQFF.

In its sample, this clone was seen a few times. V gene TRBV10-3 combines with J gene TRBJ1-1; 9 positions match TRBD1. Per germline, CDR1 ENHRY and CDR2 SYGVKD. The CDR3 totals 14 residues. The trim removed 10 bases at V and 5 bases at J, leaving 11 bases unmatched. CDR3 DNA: TGTGCCACCGCCGGGACAGGGACGGTAACTGAAGCTTTCTTT. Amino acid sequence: CATAGTGTVTEAFF.

This CDR3 is CASSPGQGADQPQHF. The CDR3, as DNA: TGTGCCAGCAGTCCAGGACAGGGGGCAGATCAGCCCCAGCATTTT. V gene TRBV6-7 combines with J gene TRBJ1-5; 11 nucleotides match TRBD1. TRBV6-7 is designated an ORF whose function remains uncertain. This CDR3 comprises 15 residues. J was trimmed by 5 bases and V by 5 bases; bases with no gene match: 5.

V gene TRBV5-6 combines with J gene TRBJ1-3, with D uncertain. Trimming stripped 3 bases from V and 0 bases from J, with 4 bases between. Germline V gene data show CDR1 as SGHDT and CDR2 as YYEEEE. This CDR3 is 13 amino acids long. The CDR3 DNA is TGTGCCAGCAGCTACAACTCTGGAAACACCATATATTTT. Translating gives CASSYNSGNTIYF.

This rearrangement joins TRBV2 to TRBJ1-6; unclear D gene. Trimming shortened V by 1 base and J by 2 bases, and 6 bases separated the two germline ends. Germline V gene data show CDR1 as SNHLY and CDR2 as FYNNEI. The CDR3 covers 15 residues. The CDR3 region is CASSEETTYNSPLHF. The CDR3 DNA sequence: TGTGCCAGCAGTGAAGAGACAACCTATAATTCACCCCTCCACTTT. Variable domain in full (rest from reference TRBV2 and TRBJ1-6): EPEVTQTPSHQVTQMGQEVILRCVPISNHLYFYWYRQILGQKVEFLVSFYNNEISEKSEIFDDQFSVERPDGSNFTLKIRSTKLEDSAMYFCASSEETTYNSPLHFGNGTRLTVT.

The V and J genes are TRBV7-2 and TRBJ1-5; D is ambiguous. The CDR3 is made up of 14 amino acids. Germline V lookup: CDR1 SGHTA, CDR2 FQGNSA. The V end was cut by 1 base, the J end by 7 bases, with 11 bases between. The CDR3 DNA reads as TGTGCCAGCAGCTTAGGGGCAGGCGTCCAGCCCCAGCATTTT. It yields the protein CASSLGAGVQPQHF.

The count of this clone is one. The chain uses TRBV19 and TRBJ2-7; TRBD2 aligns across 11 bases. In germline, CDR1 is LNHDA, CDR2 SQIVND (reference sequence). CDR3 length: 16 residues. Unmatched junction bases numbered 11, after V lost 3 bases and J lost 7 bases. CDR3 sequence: CASSIRQTSGSQEQYF. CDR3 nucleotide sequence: TGTGCCAGTAGTATTCGCCAAACTAGCGGGAGTCAGGAGCAGTACTTC.

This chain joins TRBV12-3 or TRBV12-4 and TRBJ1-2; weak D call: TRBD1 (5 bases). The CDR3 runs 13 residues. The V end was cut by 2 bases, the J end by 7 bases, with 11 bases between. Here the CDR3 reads CASSLQGWGGYTF. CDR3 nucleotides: TGTGCCAGCAGTTTACAGGGTTGGGGTGGCTACACCTTC.

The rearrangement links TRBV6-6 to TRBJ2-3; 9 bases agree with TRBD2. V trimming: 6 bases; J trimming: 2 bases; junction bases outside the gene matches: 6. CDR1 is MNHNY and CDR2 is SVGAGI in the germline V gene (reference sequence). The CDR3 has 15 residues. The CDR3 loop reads CASSFSGRSTDTQYF. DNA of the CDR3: TGTGCCAGCAGCTTCAGCGGGAGGTCCACAGATACGCAGTATTTT.

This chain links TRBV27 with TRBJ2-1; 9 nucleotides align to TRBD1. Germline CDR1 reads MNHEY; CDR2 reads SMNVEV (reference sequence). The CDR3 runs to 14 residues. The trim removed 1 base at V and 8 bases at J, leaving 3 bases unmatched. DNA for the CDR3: TGTGCCAGCAGTTTATGGGACAGGGTGGATGAGCAGTTCTTC. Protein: CASSLWDRVDEQFF.

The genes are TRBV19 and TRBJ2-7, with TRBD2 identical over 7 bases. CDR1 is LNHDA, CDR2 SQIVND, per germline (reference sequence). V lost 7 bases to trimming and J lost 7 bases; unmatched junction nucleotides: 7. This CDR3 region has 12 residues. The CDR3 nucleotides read TGTGCCAGTAAGTGGGAGGGCCATGAGCAGTACTTC. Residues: CASKWEGHEQYF. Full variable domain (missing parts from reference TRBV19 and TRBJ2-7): DGGITQSPKYLFRKEGQNVTLSCEQNLNHDAMYWYRQDPGQGLRLIYYSQIVNDFQKGDIAEGYSVSREKKESFPLTVTSAQKNPTAFYLCASKWEGHEQYFGPGTRLTVT.

The CDR3 coding sequence is TGTGCCAGCAGCCTTGGATTTAGCGGCGAGCAGTACTTC. It specifies CASSLGFSGEQYF. The chain couples TRBV7-2 to TRBJ2-7; tentatively, D is TRBD2 (6 bases). The V gene's germline CDR1 is SGHTA and CDR2 FQGNSA. Between the trimmed V and J ends, which lost 5 bases and 6 bases, there was a span of 14 bases. The CDR3 spans 13 residues.